The next 17 T cell receptor beta chains were all read from a single sample in a study of spatial heterogeneity in lung cancer. TCRdb redid the calling of the 5' RACE reads with MiXCR, one entry per CDR3 protein. The table has about 14,000 distinct CDR3 sequences, about 4.8% seen once. Described time point: sample taken at primary tumor resection. Their specific antigens are unknown. Study findings and constraints: For expanded intratumoral alpha and beta TCRs, counts tracked tumor mutation counts.

Specimen: lung tumor tissue, collected at surgery. These receptors came from a female donor with early-stage non-small cell lung cancer.

The genes are TRBV7-6 and TRBJ2-7, with 9 bases that match TRBD1. CDR1 SGHVS and CDR2 FNYEAQ come from the germline V gene. This CDR3 has 17 residues. V gave up 5 bases and J gave up 6 bases; unmatched junction bases: 17. In nucleotides, the CDR3 is TGTGCCAGCAGCCCAGGCGCGGGTAGGACAGGGGTCGCCGAGCAGTACTTC. This encodes CASSPGAGRTGVAEQYF.

Many counts were recorded for this clonotype. This sequence joins TRBV30 and TRBJ2-3; TRBD1 matches 7 bases. Germline V CDR1 and CDR2: GTSNPN, SVGIG (reference sequence). The CDR3 has 12 residues. V was clipped by 5 bases and J by 5 bases; unmatched bases: 4. CDR3 bases: TGTGCCTGGGAGAACAGGGGAGATACGCAGTATTTT. This codes for CAWENRGDTQYF.

This clonotype was counted a few times. The chain has TRBV2 and TRBJ1-1; TRBD1 agrees at 7 bases. V was clipped by 6 bases and J by 2 bases; unmatched bases: 3. The germline CDR1 and CDR2 sequences are SNHLY and FYNNEI. The CDR3 loop spans 13 amino acids. CDR3 in DNA: TGTGCCAGCAGCCGGGACAGTAACACTGAAGCTTTCTTT. The encoded protein is CASSRDSNTEAFF.

At least ten counts were recorded for this clonotype. The chain couples TRBV7-2 to TRBJ2-1; 15 bases line up with TRBD2. Per the germline V gene, CDR1 is SGHTA and CDR2 is FQGNSA. Trimming cost V 4 bases and J 5 bases; bases outside gene matches: 9. This CDR3 is built from 18 residues. The CDR3 loop is CASSSPPGLAGGDNEQFF. The CDR3 DNA reads as TGTGCCAGCAGCTCCCCGCCGGGACTAGCGGGGGGTGACAATGAGCAGTTCTTC.

This clonotype came up a few times. This chain joins TRBV5-6 and TRBJ1-2; 8 nucleotides line up with TRBD1. Germline values: CDR1 SGHDT, CDR2 YYEEEE. The J segment lost 6 bases and the V segment lost 4 bases, leaving 17 bases of the junction unmatched. The CDR3 consists of 17 residues. CDR3 residues: CASSVDYRTGLGNGYTF. The CDR3 DNA reads TGTGCCAGCAGCGTGGATTACCGGACAGGGCTCGGGAATGGCTACACCTTC.

This chain links TRBV18 with TRBJ2-7, with D tentatively TRBD2 (5 bases). The CDR3 spans 17 residues. Germline V gene sequence: CDR1 KGHSH, CDR2 LQKENI. V was shortened by 4 bases and J by 1 base, with 20 bases between the two germline ends. The DNA of the CDR3 is TGTGCCAGCTCACGCTGGGAGACCGGCCCCGGGTCCTACGAGCAGTACTTC. Protein product: CASSRWETGPGSYEQYF.

This clonotype was recorded many times. The chain couples TRBV29-1 to TRBJ2-3; TRBD1 matches at 8 bases. Germline trimming cut 3 bases from V and 1 base from J; bases unmatched to any gene: 0. The germline gives CDR1 SQVTM, CDR2 ANQGSEA. The CDR3 is made up of 13 amino acids. This CDR3 is CSVETGGTDTQYF. The CDR3 bases are TGCAGCGTTGAGACAGGGGGCACAGATACGCAGTATTTT.

The chain links TRBV10-3 to TRBJ2-1, with 9 bases matching TRBD2. With 6 bases clipped from V and 9 bases from J, the junction kept 12 bases outside the gene matches. The CDR3 is 15 amino acids. Germline V lookup: CDR1 ENHRY, CDR2 SYGVKD. CDR3 sequence reads: CAIRKASGDSVEQFF. The CDR3 region has the DNA TGTGCCATCAGAAAGGCTAGCGGGGATTCTGTTGAGCAGTTCTTC.

This clonotype has at least ten counts. The chain joins TRBV3-1 to TRBJ2-1, with 8 bases fitting TRBD2. Per the germline V gene, CDR1 is LGHDT and CDR2 is YNNKEL (reference sequence). The CDR3 length is 19 residues. J lost 0 bases, V lost 4 bases, and 14 bases had no gene match. The CDR3 DNA reads as TGTGCCAGCAGCCCCGGGGTAGCGGGACCCTATTCCTCCTACAATGAGCAGTTCTTC. It encodes CASSPGVAGPYSSYNEQFF.

This clonotype was seen only a few times. The chain has TRBV6-9 and TRBJ2-7; no clear D. Germline V gene data show CDR1 as MNHGY and CDR2 as SVAAGI. Trimming shortened V by 1 base and J by 6 bases, and 7 bases separated the two germline ends. The CDR3 spans 12 residues. CDR3 residues: CASSYFSREQYF. CDR3 nucleotides: TGTGCCAGCAGTTATTTTAGTCGCGAGCAGTACTTC.

The sample holds many counts of this clonotype. This chain links TRBV25-1 with TRBJ2-1, with a tentative D call TRBD2 (7 bases). CDR3 size: 16 residues. CDR1 is MGHDK, CDR2 SYGVNS, per germline. Trimming stripped 3 bases from V and 6 bases from J, with 18 bases between. The CDR3 sequence: CASSEGGGGRFNEQFF. The CDR3 nucleotides are TGTGCCAGCAGTGAGGGCGGCGGGGGCCGTTTCAATGAGCAGTTCTTC.

This clonotype has a count of ten or more. This chain uses TRBV5-1 with TRBJ2-5; D might be TRBD1 or TRBD2, each matching 6 bases. V lost 7 bases and J lost 3, with 16 bases in between. CDR3 length equals 14 residues. CDR1 SGHRS and CDR2 YFSETQ come from the germline V gene. DNA of the CDR3: TGCGCCAGCTCCTGGGGGGCAGGGGAAGAGACCCAGTACTTC. This translates into CASSWGAGEETQYF.

This clonotype was observed at least ten times. This chain joins TRBV12-3 or TRBV12-4 and TRBJ2-2, with 8 bases lining up with TRBD1. The CDR3 contains 15 residues. J lost 6 bases, V lost 8 bases, and 11 bases had no gene match. The CDR3 sequence is CASGKTGAGAGELFF. CDR3 nucleotides: TGTGCCAGCGGCAAGACAGGGGCCGGGGCCGGGGAGCTGTTTTTT.

This clonotype was seen repeatedly, ten times or more. V is TRBV7-3 and J is TRBJ1-5; unclear D gene. This CDR3 spans 13 amino acids. The ends were cut back, 1 base at V and 5 bases at J, with 6 bases in the middle. In germline, CDR1 is SGHTA, CDR2 FQGTGA. The DNA for the CDR3 is TGTGCCAGCAGCTTAAACAATTATCAGCCCCAGCATTTT. Its protein product is CASSLNNYQPQHF.

This clonotype was seen repeatedly, ten times or more. The chain has TRBV15 and TRBJ2-1, with TRBD2 matching over 11 bases. The trim removed 4 bases at V and 5 bases at J, leaving 22 bases unmatched. This CDR3 comprises 21 residues. Germline V CDR1 and CDR2: LNHNV, YYDKDF (reference sequence). CDR3 sequence: CATSTLPPGSGRLAGNNEQFF. CDR3 DNA: TGTGCCACCAGCACCTTACCCCCGGGATCAGGTAGACTAGCGGGAAACAATGAGCAGTTCTTC. The complete variable domain, with remaining parts taken from reference TRBV15 and TRBJ2-1, reads DAMVIQNPRYQVTQFGKPVTLSCSQTLNHNVMYWYQQKSSQAPKLLFHYYDKDFNNEADTPDNFQSRRPNTSFCFLDIRSPGLGDTAMYLCATSTLPPGSGRLAGNNEQFFGPGTRLTVL.

The rearrangement uses TRBV6-2 or TRBV6-3 and TRBJ2-3, with 8 bases fitting TRBD2. The germline V gene has CDR1 MNHEY and CDR2 SVGEGT. V trimming: 7 bases; J trimming: 2 bases; junction bases outside the gene matches: 5. The CDR3 loop spans 14 amino acids. As DNA, the CDR3 is TGTGCCAGCATCCCCGGGGGGGCCACAGATACGCAGTATTTT. This encodes CASIPGGATDTQYF.

This clonotype has ten or more counts. The chain has TRBV7-2 and TRBJ2-3; 9 nucleotides match TRBD2. The ends lost 1 base at V and 1 base at J; junction bases unmatched: 3. The CDR3 consists of 16 residues. Germline V gene lookup returns CDR1 SGHTA and CDR2 FQGNSA. CDR3 amino acids: CASSLDPSGGTDTQYF. CDR3 coding DNA: TGTGCCAGCAGCTTAGACCCTAGCGGGGGCACAGATACGCAGTATTTT.